Listed here are 29 T cell receptor beta chains from one sample, sequenced in a study of T cells after yellow fever vaccination. TCRdb reprocessed the 5' RACE reads with MiXCR, giving one entry per CDR3 protein. The sample consists of around 550,000 distinct CDR3 sequences, 19% of them appearing once. The sample here was PBMCs, taken 15 days after the yellow fever booster vaccination. Source of these receptors: a man aged 30 to 45 who received the YFV17D yellow fever vaccine.

The rearrangement joins TRBV20-1 to TRBJ2-1; 7 positions match TRBD1. CDR3 size: 15 residues. The ends lost 3 bases at V and 3 bases at J; junction bases unmatched: 8. CDR1 and CDR2 from the germline V gene are DFQATT and SNEGSKA (reference sequence). The CDR3 DNA is TGCAGTGCTAGTGGTCCGGGACAGAGCTACAATGAGCAGTTCTTC. It codes for CSASGPGQSYNEQFF.

This clonotype has just a few counts. The V call is TRBV15, the J call TRBJ2-5; 10 bases fit TRBD1. Germline CDR1 is LNHNV and CDR2 is YYDKDF (reference sequence). The V gene end was trimmed by 4 bases and the J gene end by 2 bases; junction bases not matched to a gene: 19. The CDR3 totals 20 residues. The CDR3 sequence: CATSNLAGTGDLRDQETQYF. CDR3 DNA: TGTGCCACCAGCAACCTAGCTGGGACAGGGGACTTACGGGATCAAGAGACCCAGTACTTC.

The V call is TRBV19, the J call TRBJ2-2; D unclear. CDR3 length: 15 residues. Between the trimmed V and J ends, which lost 9 bases and 0 bases, there was a span of 14 bases. Looked up from germline, CDR1 is LNHDA and CDR2 is SQIVND (reference sequence). The chain's CDR3 is CASRKQLANTGELFF. CDR3 nucleotide sequence: TGTGCCAGCCGAAAACAGCTCGCGAACACCGGGGAGCTGTTTTTT.

CDR3 DNA sequence: TGCGCCAGCAGCTTGGACGGCTCATATCAGCCCCAGCATTTT. It yields the protein CASSLDGSYQPQHF. The rearrangement joins TRBV5-1 to TRBJ1-5; D not certain. The V gene's germline CDR1 is SGHRS and CDR2 YFSETQ. The V end was cut by 0 bases, the J end by 5 bases, with 9 bases between. This CDR3 contains 14 residues.

This clonotype was counted only a few times. CDR3 protein: CASRRDNTYEQYF. CDR3 coding DNA: TGTGCCAGCAGGCGGGACAACACCTACGAGCAGTACTTC. The chain recombines TRBV6-1 with TRBJ2-7; D tentatively reads TRBD1 or TRBD2 (6 bases each). CDR3 length equals 13 residues. V was clipped by 6 bases and J by 2 bases, with 11 bases between them. The germline V gene encodes CDR1 MNHNS and CDR2 SASEGT.

The genes are TRBV5-1 and TRBJ2-1; perhaps TRBD1 as D (5 bases). Per the germline V gene, CDR1 is SGHRS and CDR2 is YFSETQ. V was pared by 2 bases and J by 8 bases, with 14 bases between. The CDR3 sequence is 14 residues long. For the CDR3, the DNA is TGCGCCAGCAGCTTTTCCTGGGGCGCGGATGAGCAGTTCTTC. This sequence encodes CASSFSWGADEQFF.

This clonotype was seen more than once but under ten times. The V gene is TRBV9, the J gene TRBJ2-1; D might be TRBD2 (6 bases). Germline CDR1 reads SGDLS; CDR2 reads YYNGEE. Trimming left V 4 bases short and J 4 bases short, with 15 bases between. The length of the CDR3 is 15 residues. This CDR3 reads CASSPGGSGYNEQFF. The CDR3 nucleotides are TGTGCCAGCAGCCCCGGGGGTAGTGGATACAATGAGCAGTTCTTC.

This clonotype appeared a few times. V usage is TRBV7-9 and J usage is TRBJ2-1; D is perhaps TRBD1 (6 bases). The CDR3 totals 16 residues. Germline V gene lookup returns CDR1 SEHNR and CDR2 FQNEAQ (reference sequence). The V gene lost 2 bases and the J gene lost 4 bases, with 15 bases spanning the gap. The CDR3 reads CASSLTSGVGYNEQFF. The CDR3 nucleotides read TGTGCCAGCAGCTTAACCTCAGGGGTGGGGTACAATGAGCAGTTCTTC. Full variable domain (rest looked up from reference TRBV7-9 and TRBJ2-1): DTGVSQNPRHKITKRGQNVTFRCDPISEHNRLYWYRQTLGQGPEFLTYFQNEAQLEKSRLLSDRFSAERPKGSFSTLEIQRTEQGDSAMYLCASSLTSGVGYNEQFFGPGTRLTVL.

The V and J genes are TRBV5-6 and TRBJ2-3; D is uncertain. Per germline, CDR1 SGHDT and CDR2 YYEEEE. V was pared by 4 bases and J by 0 bases, with 12 bases between. This CDR3 is built from 15 residues. The CDR3 region is CASSPTSFSTDTQYF. The CDR3 DNA sequence: TGTGCCAGCAGCCCGACGTCTTTTAGCACAGATACGCAGTATTTT.

The chain couples TRBV9 to TRBJ2-7; TRBD1 might be the D (6 bases). Germline V gene data show CDR1 as SGDLS and CDR2 as YYNGEE. The CDR3 spans 16 residues. Trimming cost V 4 bases and J 2 bases, with 19 bases left between them. This CDR3 reads CASSPREAGVTYEQYF. DNA for the CDR3: TGTGCCAGCAGCCCGCGCGAGGCAGGGGTTACCTACGAGCAGTACTTC.

This clonotype was counted a few times. The chain recombines TRBV20-1 with TRBJ2-7; TRBD2 might be the D (6 bases). CDR1 DFQATT and CDR2 SNEGSKA come from the germline V gene (reference sequence). Trimming cost V 6 bases and J 4 bases, with 16 bases left between them. This CDR3 is built from 13 residues. Here the CDR3 reads CSARVLGGYEQYF. For the CDR3, the DNA is TGCAGTGCCCGGGTCCTAGGAGGGTACGAGCAGTACTTC.

This clonotype was detected ten times or more. V usage is TRBV24-1 and J usage is TRBJ2-1; TRBD2 matches 8 bases. V trimming: 5 bases; J trimming: 9 bases; junction bases outside the gene matches: 5. Per germline, CDR1 KGHDR and CDR2 SFDVKD. This CDR3 is built from 13 residues. CDR3 amino acids: CATSAGGLVEQFF. CDR3 coding DNA: TGTGCCACCAGTGCGGGAGGGTTGGTTGAGCAGTTCTTC.

The chain joins TRBV7-2 to TRBJ2-1; 12 bases map to TRBD2. The trim removed 5 bases at V and 7 bases at J, leaving 6 bases unmatched. CDR1 and CDR2 (germline): SGHTA, FQGNSA. The CDR3 extends over 15 amino acids. Here the CDR3 DNA reads TGTGCCAGCAGCGCTAGCGGGAGGGCGGGGAATGAGCAGTTCTTC. It specifies CASSASGRAGNEQFF.

This clonotype was observed a handful of times. This chain links TRBV20-1 with TRBJ2-1; 7 bases map to TRBD2. Germline lookup yields CDR1 DFQATT and CDR2 SNEGSKA (reference sequence). This CDR3 comprises 20 residues. The junction had 27 bases not matched to a gene; V was cut back by 5 bases and J by 5 bases. The CDR3: CSAARSDAGPRLAANNEQFF. The CDR3 DNA sequence: TGCAGTGCTGCCCGTTCGGATGCAGGGCCGCGGCTAGCGGCCAACAATGAGCAGTTCTTC.

This clonotype was detected only a few times. This sequence joins TRBV5-1 and TRBJ2-3; D gene uncertain. CDR3 length: 12 residues. Trimming removed 3 bases at V and 6 bases at J, with 8 bases between. Looked up from germline, CDR1 is SGHRS and CDR2 is YFSETQ. CDR3 amino acids: CASSWTADTQYF. DNA for the CDR3: TGCGCCAGCAGCTGGACGGCGGATACGCAGTATTTT.

This clonotype was observed a few times. The chain is built from TRBV6-2 or TRBV6-3 and TRBJ1-1; 9 bases are a match to TRBD1. From germline, CDR1 is MNHEY and CDR2 SVGEGT. This CDR3 has 14 amino acids. V lost 5 bases and J lost 5; bases outside the gene matches: 6. Here the CDR3 reads CASSRNRGRTEAFF. In DNA form, the CDR3 reads TGTGCCAGCAGTCGCAACAGGGGGCGAACTGAAGCTTTCTTT.

This clonotype was recorded a few times. The V and J genes are TRBV7-4 and TRBJ1-5; D possibly corresponds to TRBD1 (5 bases). The CDR3 extends over 14 amino acids. CDR1 SGHVT and CDR2 SQSDAQ come from the germline V gene. V lost 5 bases to trimming and J lost 7 bases, with 15 bases between them. CDR3 sequence reads: CASSPAPGGQPQHF. The DNA of the CDR3 is TGTGCCAGCAGCCCGGCCCCCGGGGGACAGCCCCAGCATTTT.

CDR3 protein: CSVVLLGTDEQYF. As DNA, the CDR3 is TGCAGCGTCGTCTTACTCGGGACCGACGAGCAGTACTTC. The J gene is TRBJ2-7, the V gene TRBV29-1, with D possibly called TRBD1 or TRBD2 (5 bases each). Trimming removed 6 bases at V and 5 bases at J, with 17 bases between. Germline values: CDR1 SQVTM, CDR2 ANQGSEA. The CDR3 has 13 residues.

The chain recombines TRBV5-4 with TRBJ2-2, with D perhaps matching TRBD1 (5 bases). Trimming pared 4 bases from V and 8 bases from J, leaving 15 bases between. Germline V gene data show CDR1 as SGHNT and CDR2 as YYREEE (reference sequence). The CDR3 contains 14 residues. The CDR3 nucleotides read TGTGCCAGCAGCAAAGCAGGGTTTCCTGGGGAGCTGTTTTTT. Residues: CASSKAGFPGELFF.

The J gene is TRBJ2-5, the V gene TRBV6-1, with 8 nucleotides matching TRBD2. Looked up from germline, CDR1 is MNHNS and CDR2 is SASEGT. The CDR3 covers 15 residues. The V gene end was trimmed by 8 bases and the J gene end by 5 bases; junction bases not matched to a gene: 13. CDR3 region: CASSDSGTGGETQYF. In nucleotides, the CDR3 is TGTGCCAGCTCGGATAGCGGGACGGGAGGGGAGACCCAGTACTTC.

The chain recombines TRBV11-2 with TRBJ2-5; D is possibly TRBD2 (6 bases). V was trimmed by 3 bases and J by 5 bases, leaving 10 bases between them. CDR3 length: 13 amino acids. Germline assignment: CDR1 SGHAT and CDR2 FQNNGV. CDR3 nucleotide sequence: TGTGCCAGCAGCTTCGGGGAGGTGGAGACCCAGTACTTC. Translation: CASSFGEVETQYF.

This chain connects TRBV20-1 to TRBJ2-6; D remains ambiguous. CDR3 length: 12 residues. Germline V lookup: CDR1 DFQATT, CDR2 SNEGSKA (reference sequence). V lost 5 bases and J lost 2, with 4 bases in between. CDR3 DNA: TGCAGTGCTGTTACTGGGGCCAACGTCCTGACTTTC. This translates into CSAVTGANVLTF.

A few counts support this clonotype. This chain connects TRBV3-1 to TRBJ2-1; 7 nucleotides line up with TRBD2. The trim removed 5 bases at V and 7 bases at J, leaving 8 bases unmatched. Germline CDR1 is LGHDT and CDR2 is YNNKEL (reference sequence). This CDR3 comprises 14 residues. CDR3 sequence reads: CASSVHGTMNEQFF. The DNA of the CDR3 is TGTGCCAGCAGCGTCCACGGGACTATGAATGAGCAGTTCTTC.

This clonotype was seen a handful of times. The chain uses TRBV24-1 and TRBJ2-5; no firm D call. CDR1 is KGHDR and CDR2 is SFDVKD in the germline V gene. Trimming cost V 3 bases and J 5 bases, with 12 bases left between them. CDR3 length equals 14 residues. CDR3 nucleotides: TGTGCCACCAGTGATCCTGGGTTTGGGGAGACCCAGTACTTC. As protein: CATSDPGFGETQYF.

J is TRBJ1-2 and V is TRBV7-9, with D possibly matching TRBD1 (5 bases). The germline V and J ends were trimmed by 5 bases and 2 bases, with 21 bases remaining between them. The CDR3 runs 17 residues. CDR1 is SEHNR and CDR2 is FQNEAQ in the germline V gene (reference sequence). In DNA form, the CDR3 reads TGTGCCAGCAGCCCTATCCAGAGGGGATCGGGCAACTATGGCTACACCTTC. Translation: CASSPIQRGSGNYGYTF.

This clonotype showed up just a few times. The chain employs TRBV5-1 and TRBJ2-5; TRBD2 matches 7 bases. The CDR3 is made up of 17 amino acids. Germline-derived CDR1 and CDR2 are SGHRS and YFSETQ. With 0 bases clipped from V and 1 base from J, the junction kept 9 bases outside the gene matches. The CDR3 is CASSLDYFSGIQETQYF. The CDR3 bases are TGCGCCAGCAGCTTGGATTATTTCAGCGGGATCCAAGAGACCCAGTACTTC. Together with reference TRBV5-1 and TRBJ2-5, the CDR3 gives the full variable domain: KAGVTQTPRYLIKTRGQQVTLSCSPISGHRSVSWYQQTPGQGLQFLFEYFSETQRNKGNFPGRFSGRQFSNSRSEMNVSTLELGDSALYLCASSLDYFSGIQETQYFGPGTRLLVL.

The J gene is TRBJ2-3, the V gene TRBV24-1; no firm D call. The CDR3 has 16 amino acids. The germline gives CDR1 KGHDR, CDR2 SFDVKD. Trimming took off 0 bases at V and 2 bases at J, with 11 bases between the two ends. CDR3 in DNA: TGTGCCACCAGTGATTTGAGGGATGACTTCACAGATACGCAGTATTTT. It is translated as CATSDLRDDFTDTQYF.

This rearrangement joins TRBV12-3 or TRBV12-4 to TRBJ2-7, with 12 bases matching TRBD2. The J segment lost 6 bases and the V segment lost 6 bases, leaving 6 bases of the junction unmatched. CDR3 length equals 14 residues. CDR3 sequence (DNA): TGTGCCAGCAGCCTGACTAGCGGGAGTAGCGAGCAGTACTTC. Encoded protein: CASSLTSGSSEQYF.

This clonotype was found a few times. The V call is TRBV20-1, the J call TRBJ2-2, with D perhaps assigned TRBD1 or TRBD2 (6 bases each). This CDR3 is built from 15 residues. V dropped 1 base and J dropped 3 bases, with 12 bases sitting between them. Germline V lookup: CDR1 DFQATT, CDR2 SNEGSKA (reference sequence). CDR3 sequence reads: CSARVGGLDTGELFF. The CDR3 nucleotides are TGCAGTGCTAGAGTCGGGGGCCTTGACACCGGGGAGCTGTTTTTT.